The rows below give T cell receptor beta chains drawn from one sample of a study of blood T cell repertoires in COVID-19. TCRdb's copy holds only in-frame clones and misses some; the assay was immunoSEQ multiplex PCR. The sample has 250,000 or so clones; about 82% are singletons. The sample was peripheral blood. These TCRs come from an elderly man with acute or convalescent COVID-19. CDR3s leave out the opening cysteine and the closing phenylalanine or tryptophan. Each record gives: D gene, V gene, J gene, CDR3 protein. A D gene is named only where the DNA matches it firmly.

>NA|TRBV18|TRBJ2-5
ASSPPGLSGETQY
>NA|TRBV5-1|TRBJ1-5
ASSLEGFNQPQH
>TRBD2|TRBV7-3|TRBJ2-3
ASSLDPPGLAGVPADTQY
>NA|TRBV18|TRBJ1-1
ASSPVAGPDTEAF
>TRBD1|TRBV7-2|TRBJ1-1
ASSADRGRGWSAEAF
>NA|TRBV7-2|TRBJ1-2
ASSLVLGITGASYGYT
>NA|TRBV7-3|TRBJ2-4
ASSLELRNIQY
>TRBD1|TRBV28|TRBJ1-5
ATQGDVGQPQH
>NA|TRBV18|TRBJ1-4
ASSPPGRTNEKLF
>TRBD1|TRBV24-1|TRBJ2-1
ATSDIRTGNSYNEQF
>NA|TRBV11-2|TRBJ1-6
ASSFQGWGSPLH
>NA|TRBV3-1/TRBV3-2|TRBJ1-4
ASSLTPADVKLF
>TRBD1|TRBV10-3|TRBJ2-3
AIRGTAWTDTQY
>TRBD2|TRBV6-5|TRBJ2-1
ATRTSGGYEQF